Listed below are T cell receptor beta chains from one sample, sequenced in a study of CD8 T cells in Susac syndrome. In TCRdb, the immunoSEQ multiplex PCR reads were re-called with MiXCR into one record per CDR3 protein. The table shows roughly 160,000 distinct CDR3 sequences, with around 95% occurring only once. The source material was CD4+ T cells from PBMCs. These receptors came from a human donor in good health. Both conserved end residues are trimmed from each CDR3. A D gene is named only where the DNA matches it firmly.

NA	TRBV30	11	AWSVSLPGELF
NA	TRBV5-1	9	ASRRAGEAF
TRBD1	TRBV7-2	11	ASSFGTGPQQF
TRBD1	TRBV2	13	ASSGEGAWVQPQH
NA	TRBV21-1	11	ASLDGGPDGYT
NA	TRBV21-1	13	ASSKRGHISYEQY
TRBD2	TRBV6-2/TRBV6-3	12	ASTPSGGYNEQF
NA	TRBV4-3	12	ASEPPRGDQPQH
TRBD1	TRBV25-1	10	ASSVTGRGYT
NA	TRBV9	12	ASSPGLGDTEAF
NA	TRBV19	11	ASSIYGQETQY
TRBD2	TRBV20-1	13	SARGWTSDQETQY
NA	TRBV20-1	12	SAKRANYQETQY
NA	TRBV4-2	12	ASSRASEGDEAF
NA	TRBV9	10	ASGPGLETQY
NA	TRBV14	11	ASSRITNGVQY
TRBD1	TRBV29-1	12	SAQTGVRTDTQY
NA	TRBV15	13	ATSRDRALGEKLF
TRBD1	TRBV20-1	13	SARLKGASNQPQH
NA	TRBV7-3	12	ASSYGSGGDTQY
NA	TRBV30	14	AWRRLDRLGDSPLH
NA	TRBV29-1	13	SVEVRKQTYNEQF
NA	TRBV20-1	13	SARPGLAVAETQY
NA	TRBV6-2/TRBV6-3	13	ASSDGPFSSYEQY
NA	TRBV25-1	13	ASSEAAKMNTEAF
NA	TRBV27	14	ASRPAGVGVNTEAF
NA	TRBV9	12	ASSVGGGSDTQY
TRBD1	TRBV6-5	12	ASSPGTGFYGYT
NA	TRBV4-3	12	ASSQDYDTGELF
TRBD2	TRBV20-1	12	SARELAGTDTQY
TRBD2	TRBV20-1	13	SASWTSGVTDTQY
NA	TRBV19	12	ASNRDTTTGELF
NA	TRBV20-1	13	SARGRNSGANVLT
TRBD1	TRBV29-1	14	SAGYRGRGRYNEQF
NA	TRBV5-4	13	ASSLDQSSYNEQF
TRBD2	TRBV20-1	14	SATKALAGEGETQY
NA	TRBV27	13	ASSRKGENTGELF
TRBD1	TRBV3-1	11	ASSPDREHEQY
NA	TRBV20-1	12	SALPPVAQETQY
NA	TRBV11-1	15	ASSFRKRYSGANVLT
TRBD2	TRBV29-1	11	SVEPSGGYEQF
NA	TRBV3-1	12	ASSQDMRTDTQY
NA	TRBV20-1	14	SARDTGHSGANVLT
TRBD1	TRBV6-5	13	ASTPTGYMNTEAF
NA	TRBV6-6	11	ASSYGTGQSLH
TRBD1	TRBV20-1	12	SAPGTGVGQPQH